The present T cell receptor beta chain was sequenced within a study of Ad26.COV2.S vaccination and SARS-CoV-2 variants. Study at large: The donor participated in the COV1001 trial, in its Ad26.COV2.S arm. Intramuscularly, Ad26.COV2.S was given either once or twice, 56 days apart.

Per the germline V gene, CDR1 is SNHLY and CDR2 is FYNNEI. Trimming took 7 bases from V and 0 from J, leaving 13 bases between them. The CDR3 is 15 residues long. The treatment is: 15 to 20 received Ad26.COV2.S at low or high dose, single or two shots; a few received placebo; per-sample allocation not given. At day 63 after the first vaccine or placebo injection, samples were drawn. For this clone: No antigen is known for it.

Clones were read by immunoSEQ multiplex PCR, and TCRdb kept only the in-frame ones, dropping some. The sample comprises roughly 460,000 clones, 70% to 90% of which are singletons, and 1.5% to 2% rests with the top ten. The study, taken as a whole, reports: Reports say spike-specific CD8+ and CD4+ T cell responses covered substantial breadth after vaccination.

The sequencing here drew on peripheral blood, taken in a trial of Ad26.COV2.S vaccine versus placebo. The receptor's source is a person between 18 and 65 years old who received the Ad26.COV2.S COVID-19 vaccine or a placebo. The chain links TRBV2 to TRBJ2-1; the D call may be TRBD1 or TRBD2 (5 bases each). The CDR3 spells CASTRGESSYNEQFF. The CDR3, as DNA: TGTGCCAGCACGAGAGGGGAGAGCTCCTACAATGAGCAGTTCTTC.